Following are 21 T cell receptor beta chains from one sample sequenced in a study of T cell repertoires in aging, cancer and after chemotherapy. Peripheral blood genomic DNA, not sorted cells or RNA, was the template. Multiplex touch-down PCR with TRB-A/B primers amplified rearranged V-D-J TRB sequences. One entry per CDR3 protein, called by TCRdb with MiXCR from the multiplex PCR reads. The repertoire has approximately 18,000 distinct CDR3 sequences, roughly 53% of them found once; the top ten carry roughly a tenth. Input material: blood. The source of these receptors is a human donor in good health.

This clonotype was detected only a few times. V usage is TRBV6-4 and J usage is TRBJ2-1; a possible D gene is TRBD2 (6 bases). The germline gives CDR1 MRHNA, CDR2 SNTAGT. V lost 2 bases and J 0 bases, leaving 8 bases between the germline ends. The CDR3 covers 15 residues. CDR3 region: CASSDTGDSYNEQFF. CDR3 sequence (DNA): TGTGCCAGCAGTGACACGGGGGACTCCTACAATGAGCAGTTCTTC.

This clonotype was observed a handful of times. The rearrangement uses TRBV5-5 and TRBJ2-5; D is perhaps TRBD1 (6 bases). Trimming shortened V by 7 bases and J by 0 bases, and 10 bases separated the two germline ends. Germline lookup yields CDR1 SGHKS and CDR2 YYEKEE (reference sequence). This CDR3 is 13 amino acids long. The CDR3 reads CASQGPNQETQYF. Written as DNA, the CDR3 is TGTGCCAGCCAGGGGCCCAACCAAGAGACCCAGTACTTC.

The chain has TRBV12-3 or TRBV12-4 and TRBJ1-4; TRBD1 might be the D (5 bases). The CDR3 length is 15 residues. V lost 0 bases to trimming and J lost 8 bases, with 13 bases between them. Written as DNA, the CDR3 is TGTGCCAGCAGTTTAGCACGGGGGGATAGGGAAAAACTGTTTTTT. It is translated as CASSLARGDREKLFF.

There are a few counts of this clonotype. V and J are TRBV19 and TRBJ2-5; no clear D gene. Trimming shortened V by 8 bases and J by 3 bases, and 7 bases separated the two germline ends. The CDR3 contains 11 residues. CDR1 and CDR2 from the germline V gene are LNHDA and SQIVND (reference sequence). Here the CDR3 DNA reads TGTGCCAGTGCCCAAAAAGAGACCCAGTACTTC. Translating it yields CASAQKETQYF.

This chain joins TRBV5-5 and TRBJ2-5; TRBD2 agrees at 11 bases. The CDR3 contains 19 residues. Germline trimming cut 1 base from V and 4 bases from J; bases unmatched to any gene: 15. Germline V gene sequence: CDR1 SGHKS, CDR2 YYEKEE (reference sequence). CDR3 protein: CASSLPLAGGSLSGETQYF. The CDR3 DNA reads as TGTGCCAGCAGCTTGCCCCTAGCGGGAGGATCCTTGTCGGGAGAGACCCAGTACTTC.

The chain is built from TRBV5-6 and TRBJ2-7, with 9 nucleotides matching TRBD2. J gave up 7 bases and V 2 bases, and 13 bases lay outside the gene matches. The CDR3 is 16 amino acids. Germline lookup yields CDR1 SGHDT and CDR2 YYEEEE. In DNA form, the CDR3 reads TGTGCCAGCAGCTTATTTCGGGCGGGAGGGGTAGGAGAGCAGTACTTC. Translated: CASSLFRAGGVGEQYF.

This clonotype was found once. This sequence joins TRBV6-5 and TRBJ2-3; D might be TRBD2 (6 bases). The CDR3 length is 16 residues. V was trimmed by 2 bases and J by 2 bases, leaving 14 bases between them. The germline gives CDR1 MNHEY, CDR2 SVGAGI. CDR3 sequence reads: CASSYMGGTDTDTQYF. CDR3 nucleotides: TGTGCCAGCAGTTACATGGGGGGAACGGACACAGATACGCAGTATTTT.

The chain uses TRBV6-5 and TRBJ2-7; D ambiguous. The CDR3 totals 14 residues. Germline V gives CDR1 MNHEY, CDR2 SVGAGI. Trimming took 4 bases from V and 2 from J, leaving 12 bases between them. The CDR3 DNA is TGTGCCAGCAGTTCCCCAATTTCTGCCTACGAGCAGTACTTC. Protein: CASSSPISAYEQYF.

This chain links TRBV6-1 with TRBJ2-3, with 9 positions matching TRBD1. This CDR3 contains 13 residues. Unmatched junction bases numbered 7, after V lost 8 bases and J lost 7 bases. Germline CDR1 is MNHNS and CDR2 is SASEGT. The CDR3 nucleotides are TGTGCCAGCGCGACAGGGGGGACCCATACGCAGTATTTT. Translated, it gives CASATGGTHTQYF.

As regards this clonotype: A much bigger clone sits one base away, suggesting this may be a read error. The CDR3 coding sequence is TGCAGCGTTGACCGGGGGATCGGGGAGCTGTTTTTT. This translates into CSVDRGIGELFF. The chain employs TRBV29-1 and TRBJ2-2, with D maybe TRBD2 (6 bases). Germline CDR1 is SQVTM and CDR2 is ANQGSEA. The CDR3 spans 12 residues. With 3 bases removed from V and 7 bases from J, the gap between germline ends came to 9 bases.

The chain recombines TRBV18 with TRBJ1-4; no clear D gene. CDR3 length equals 13 residues. V was trimmed by 2 bases and J by 8 bases, leaving 9 bases between them. Germline lookup yields CDR1 KGHSH and CDR2 LQKENI. The CDR3 loop reads CASSPGPGEKLFF. CDR3 bases: TGTGCCAGCTCACCAGGGCCTGGGGAAAAACTGTTTTTT.

The CDR3: CASSIVAGLTDTQYF. The DNA of the CDR3 is TGTGCCAGTAGTATAGTCGCGGGACTGACAGATACGCAGTATTTT. V usage is TRBV19 and J usage is TRBJ2-3; D possibly corresponds to TRBD2 (6 bases). This CDR3 contains 15 residues. The germline V and J ends were trimmed by 1 base and 3 bases, with 11 bases remaining between them. Germline V gives CDR1 LNHDA, CDR2 SQIVND (reference sequence). Using reference TRBV19 and TRBJ2-3 for the parts outside the CDR3, the full variable domain is DGGITQSPKYLFRKEGQNVTLSCEQNLNHDAMYWYRQDPGQGLRLIYYSQIVNDFQKGDIAEGYSVSREKKESFPLTVTSAQKNPTAFYLCASSIVAGLTDTQYFGPGTRLTVL.

The chain is built from TRBV12-3 or TRBV12-4 and TRBJ2-5, with 9 bases fitting TRBD2. The CDR3 loop spans 17 amino acids. V trimming: 3 bases; J trimming: 1 base; junction bases outside the gene matches: 9. The CDR3 DNA reads TGTGCCAGCAGTTTGGTGGGGACTAGCAGTTTCCAAGAGACCCAGTACTTC. Protein: CASSLVGTSSFQETQYF.

The chain carries TRBV27 and TRBJ2-5, with unresolved D. This CDR3 spans 10 amino acids. Looked up from germline, CDR1 is MNHEY and CDR2 is SMNVEV (reference sequence). Trimming removed 8 bases at V and 5 bases at J, with 6 bases between. CDR3 in amino acids: CASGQETQYF. The CDR3 nucleotides are TGTGCCAGCGGGCAGGAGACCCAGTACTTC.

This clonotype was detected only a few times. In DNA, the CDR3 is TGTGCCAGCAGCTCCGGACTAGCAAAAGGCGGCGAGCAGTACTTC. This translates into CASSSGLAKGGEQYF. The V and J genes are TRBV5-6 and TRBJ2-7, with 8 bases matching TRBD2. This CDR3 is 15 amino acids long. V lost 3 bases and J lost 6; bases outside the gene matches: 11. Germline CDR1 is SGHDT and CDR2 is YYEEEE.

The V gene is TRBV11-1, the J gene TRBJ2-3, with TRBD2 identical over 10 bases. CDR1 and CDR2 (germline): SGHAT, FQDESV (reference sequence). The CDR3 sequence is 17 residues long. Trimming cost V 5 bases and J 7 bases; bases outside gene matches: 15. For the CDR3, the DNA is TGTGCCAGCAGCCGTGGACTAGCGGAGGGCCAGGTAAATACGCAGTATTTT. Its protein product is CASSRGLAEGQVNTQYF.

This clonotype was observed a handful of times. This chain links TRBV15 with TRBJ2-5, with a possible D match to TRBD2 (7 bases). V was cut by 0 bases and J by 7 bases, with 12 bases left in between. Germline V gives CDR1 LNHNV, CDR2 YYDKDF (reference sequence). The CDR3 has 14 amino acids. This CDR3 is CATSRDSGGGTQYF. The CDR3 coding sequence is TGTGCCACCAGCAGAGATTCGGGGGGCGGGACCCAGTACTTC.

The chain is built from TRBV12-3 or TRBV12-4 and TRBJ2-5; 11 bases line up with TRBD2. The length of the CDR3 is 17 residues. Germline trimming cut 5 bases from V and 2 bases from J; bases unmatched to any gene: 10. CDR3 protein: CASSTLPGLAVQETQYF. The CDR3 DNA reads TGTGCCAGCAGTACCCTACCGGGACTAGCGGTTCAAGAGACCCAGTACTTC.

This chain connects TRBV27 to TRBJ2-3; unclear D gene. This CDR3 has 14 residues. The V gene lost 0 bases and the J gene lost 2 bases, with 6 bases spanning the gap. CDR1 MNHEY and CDR2 SMNVEV come from the germline V gene (reference sequence). For the CDR3, the DNA is TGTGCCAGCAGTTTATCCTATCCCACAGATACGCAGTATTTT. Translation: CASSLSYPTDTQYF.

The V gene is TRBV12-3 or TRBV12-4, the J gene TRBJ2-7; D possibly corresponds to TRBD2 (5 bases). The CDR3 length is 14 residues. Trimming cost V 4 bases and J 5 bases, with 15 bases left between them. The CDR3 DNA follows: TGTGCCAGCAGTTACGGACTCGACCCGAACGAGCAGTACTTC. It codes for CASSYGLDPNEQYF.

The chain joins TRBV27 to TRBJ2-3; D unclear. CDR1 and CDR2 (germline): MNHEY, SMNVEV (reference sequence). The CDR3 runs 15 residues. Trimming removed 2 bases from V and 1 base from J, with 10 bases in between. The chain's CDR3 is CASSLRVGGTDTQYF. CDR3 in DNA: TGTGCCAGCAGTTTAAGGGTTGGGGGCACAGATACGCAGTATTTT.